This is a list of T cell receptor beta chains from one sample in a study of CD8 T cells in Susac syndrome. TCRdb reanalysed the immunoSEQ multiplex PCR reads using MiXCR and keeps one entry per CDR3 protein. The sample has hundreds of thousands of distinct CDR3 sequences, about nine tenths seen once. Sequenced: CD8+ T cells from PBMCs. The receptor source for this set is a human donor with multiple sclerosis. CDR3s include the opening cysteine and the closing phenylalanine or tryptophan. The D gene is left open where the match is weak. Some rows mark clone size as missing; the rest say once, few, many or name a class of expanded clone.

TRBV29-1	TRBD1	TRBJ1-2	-	TGCAGCGTTCTCTCTAGACCTGGGACAGTCTTC	CSVLSRPGTVF
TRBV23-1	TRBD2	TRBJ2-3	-	TGCGCCAGCAGTCATTTATGTGGGAGGGGTAGCACAGATACGCAGTATTTT	CASSHLCGRGSTDTQYF
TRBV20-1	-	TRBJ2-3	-	TGCAGTGCTACACCCCGGAGGGACGACATCCTCACAGATACGCAGTATTTT	CSATPRRDDILTDTQYF
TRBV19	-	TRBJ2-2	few	TGTGCCAGTAGTCAGGGGTCCGGGGAGCTGTTTTTT	CASSQGSGELFF
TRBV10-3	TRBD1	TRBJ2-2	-	TGTGCCATCAGTGAGGCGTCAGGGGGATACACCGGGGAGCTGTTTTTT	CAISEASGGYTGELFF
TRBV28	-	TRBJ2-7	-	TGTGCCAGCAGGTCCGATCACTCGGAGCAGTACTTC	CASRSDHSEQYF
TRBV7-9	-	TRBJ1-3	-	TGTGCCAGCAGTTCCGCACAGGGCTCTGGAAACACCATATATTTT	CASSSAQGSGNTIYF
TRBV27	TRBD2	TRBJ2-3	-	TGTGCCAGCAGGGTCCTAGCGGGGGGGGGTACGCAGTATTTT	CASRVLAGGGTQYF
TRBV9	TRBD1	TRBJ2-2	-	TGTGCCAGTAGCACAGGGGGCGGGAGCACCGGGGAGCTGTTTTTT	CASSTGGGSTGELFF
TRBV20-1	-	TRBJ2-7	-	TGCAGTGCTAGTCCAGGGGGGTACGAGCAGTACTTC	CSASPGGYEQYF
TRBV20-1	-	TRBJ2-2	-	TGCAGTGCAACCCAGGGTGGGGCCGGGGAGCTGTTTTTT	CSATQGGAGELFF
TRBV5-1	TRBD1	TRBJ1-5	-	TGCGCCAGCAGCAGGACAGGGGGCTCCAATCAGCCCCAGCATTTT	CASSRTGGSNQPQHF
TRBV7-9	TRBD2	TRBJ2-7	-	TGTGCCAGCAGCGGACTAGCGGGAGGCCACGAGCAGTACTTC	CASSGLAGGHEQYF
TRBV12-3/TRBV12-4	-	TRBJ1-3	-	TGTGCCAGCCTTTCGCCCAGCACTGGAAACACCATATATTTT	CASLSPSTGNTIYF
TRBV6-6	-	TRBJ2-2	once	TGTGCCAGCAGTTACTTTGTGACCCAATACACCGGGGAGCTGTTTTTT	CASSYFVTQYTGELFF
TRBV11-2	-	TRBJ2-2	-	TGTGCCAGCAGCTTAGATTGGTCGGATACCGGGGAGCTGTTTTTT	CASSLDWSDTGELFF
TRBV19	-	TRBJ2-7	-	TGTGCCAGTAGTACCCGGACAGAAGGTTACGAGCAGTACTTC	CASSTRTEGYEQYF
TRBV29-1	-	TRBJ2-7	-	TGCAGCGTTGAGTACTTGGGGGAGCAGTACTTC	CSVEYLGEQYF
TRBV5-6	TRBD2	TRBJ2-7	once	TGTGCCAGCAGCTTGGGAGCGGGGAGCTCCTACGAGCAGTACTTC	CASSLGAGSSYEQYF
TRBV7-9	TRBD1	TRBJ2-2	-	TGTGCCAGCAGTTGGTTCGGGACAGCTAACACCGGGGAGCTGTTTTTT	CASSWFGTANTGELFF
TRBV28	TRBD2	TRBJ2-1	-	TGTGCCAGCAACTACGGCGGGAGGGATGAGCAGTTCTTC	CASNYGGRDEQFF
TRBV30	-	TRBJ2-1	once	TGTGCCTGTGCTCGGGGACGGAATACCTACAATGAGCAGTTCTTC	CACARGRNTYNEQFF
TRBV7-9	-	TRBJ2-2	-	TGTGCCAGCAGCCCTCCCGTCGTCACCGGGGAGCTGTTTTTT	CASSPPVVTGELFF
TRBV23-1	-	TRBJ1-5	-	TGCGCCAGCAGTCAATCTTGGCGGGTTCAGCCCCAGCATTTT	CASSQSWRVQPQHF
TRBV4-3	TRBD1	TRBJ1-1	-	TGCGCCAGCAGCCAATCCGGGACAGCGAACACTGAAGCTTTCTTT	CASSQSGTANTEAFF
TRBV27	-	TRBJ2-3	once	TGTGCCAGCAGTTCCACACACCGGGACAAGGGTATGACAGATACGCAGTATTTT	CASSSTHRDKGMTDTQYF
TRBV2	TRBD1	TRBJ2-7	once	TGTGCCAGCAGTGATGGACAGGGGGTGCTCTACGAGCAGTACTTC	CASSDGQGVLYEQYF
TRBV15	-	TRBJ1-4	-	TGTGCCACCAGCAGAACGGGGACAACTAATGAAAAACTGTTTTTT	CATSRTGTTNEKLFF
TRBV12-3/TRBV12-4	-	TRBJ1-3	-	TGTGCCAGCAGTTCCCTGACGCGGCGGTCTGGAAACACCATATATTTT	CASSSLTRRSGNTIYF
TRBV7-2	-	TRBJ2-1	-	-	CASSPDFRGRSYNEQFF
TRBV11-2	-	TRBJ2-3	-	TGTGCCAGCAGCTTTTTCCCCTCCGGAAAGACCCTTAGCACAGATACGCAGTATTTT	CASSFFPSGKTLSTDTQYF
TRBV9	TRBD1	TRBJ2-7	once	TGTGCCAGCAGCGTAGGGACAGGGGGGGACGAGCAGTACTTC	CASSVGTGGDEQYF
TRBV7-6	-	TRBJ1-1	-	TGTGCCAGCAGCTCCCTCACAGGGACTAACACTGAAGCTTTCTTT	CASSSLTGTNTEAFF
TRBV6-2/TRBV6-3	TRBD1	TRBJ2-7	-	TGTGCCAGCGCGCTCGGGACAGGGTTCTACGAGCAGTACTTC	CASALGTGFYEQYF
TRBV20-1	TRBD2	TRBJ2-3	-	TGCAGTGCTAGTGCCCTCAAACTAGCGGACCGCACAGATACGCAGTATTTT	CSASALKLADRTDTQYF
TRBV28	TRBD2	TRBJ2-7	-	TGTGCCAGCAGTGCCCCAGGCGGGACTAACTCCTACGAGCAGTACTTC	CASSAPGGTNSYEQYF
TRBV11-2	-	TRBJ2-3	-	TGTGCCAGCAGCACCCTGGACAGCTTAGGAGATACGCAGTATTTT	CASSTLDSLGDTQYF
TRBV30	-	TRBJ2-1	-	TGTGCCTGGAGTCGGGGGTCCGGAGTTATGCGGGAGCAGTTCTTC	CAWSRGSGVMREQFF
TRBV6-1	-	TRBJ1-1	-	TGTGCCAGCAGTGATCCAGGGATGAACACTGAAGCTTTCTTT	CASSDPGMNTEAFF
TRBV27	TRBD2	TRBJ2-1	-	TGTGCCAGCAGTCTCCAGCGGGAGTGGAATGAGCAGTTCTTC	CASSLQREWNEQFF
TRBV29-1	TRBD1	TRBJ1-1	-	TGCAGCGTAGCCGGGACAGGGTTTATGAGAACTGAAGCTTTCTTT	CSVAGTGFMRTEAFF
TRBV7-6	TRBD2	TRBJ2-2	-	TGTGCCAGCATAGGACTAGCGGGAGACCCCGGGGAGCTGTTTTTT	CASIGLAGDPGELFF